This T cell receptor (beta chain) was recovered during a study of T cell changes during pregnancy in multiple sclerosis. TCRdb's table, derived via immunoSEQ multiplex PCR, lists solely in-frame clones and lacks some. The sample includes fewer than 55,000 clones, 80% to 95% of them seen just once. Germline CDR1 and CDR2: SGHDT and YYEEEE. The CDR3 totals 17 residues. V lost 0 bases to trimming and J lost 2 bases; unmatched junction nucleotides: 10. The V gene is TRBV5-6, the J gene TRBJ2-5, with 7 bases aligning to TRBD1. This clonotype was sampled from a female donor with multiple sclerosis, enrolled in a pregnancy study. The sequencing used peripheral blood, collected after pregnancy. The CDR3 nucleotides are TGTGCCAGCAGCTTGGCCTTTACAGGGGAAGAACAAGAGACCCAGTACTTC. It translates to CASSLAFTGEEQETQYF. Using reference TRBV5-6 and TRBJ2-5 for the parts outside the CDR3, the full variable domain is DAGVTQSPTHLIKTRGQQVTLRCSPKSGHDTVSWYQQALGQGPQFIFQYYEEEERQRGNFPDRFSGHQFPNYSSELNVNALLLGDSALYLCASSLAFTGEEQETQYFGPGTRLLVL.